This entry lists 27 T cell receptor beta chains sequenced from one sample in a study of cytomegalovirus exposure and HLA in healthy donors. Both 60 Vbeta primers and 13 Jbeta primers went into the PCR. The repertoire was sequenced with immunoSEQ multiplex PCR; TCRdb's copy has only in-frame clones and lacks some. The sample holds around 70,000 clones, over 60% seen once. Sequencing was done on a sample of PBMCs. These receptors all come from a male donor in good health and CMV-seropositive.

V usage is TRBV19 and J usage is TRBJ2-5, with 10 bases matching TRBD2. Matching the DNA end better, TRBJ2-7 makes the J call doubtful. Germline CDR1 LNHDA, CDR2 SQIVND (reference sequence). This CDR3 spans 14 amino acids. The CDR3 DNA reads as TGTGCCAGTAGTATAGATAGCGGGAGGCGCGAGCAGTACTTC. It yields the protein CASSIDSGRREQYF.

The chain uses TRBV9 and TRBJ2-3; 11 positions match TRBD2. CDR1 and CDR2 (germline): SGDLS, YYNGEE. The CDR3 spans 16 residues. The junction had 6 bases not matched to a gene; V was cut back by 4 bases and J by 2 bases. The CDR3 DNA reads as TGTGCCAGCAGCTCAAGACTAGCGGGAATCACAGATACGCAGTATTTT. Amino acid sequence: CASSSRLAGITDTQYF.

This chain connects TRBV30 to TRBJ1-5, with TRBD1 as a possible D gene (6 bases). Germline V lookup: CDR1 GTSNPN, CDR2 SVGIG (reference sequence). The CDR3 consists of 16 residues. Trimming took 0 bases from V and 4 from J, leaving 16 bases between them. The CDR3 loop reads CAWSVSRGGFNQPQHF. The CDR3 bases are TGTGCCTGGAGTGTATCCAGGGGTGGATTTAATCAGCCCCAGCATTTT.

The V and J genes are TRBV7-3 and TRBJ2-5; TRBD2 matches 8 bases. The CDR3 loop spans 14 amino acids. Germline V gene data show CDR1 as SGHTA and CDR2 as FQGTGA. J lost 5 bases, V lost 8 bases, and 10 bases had no gene match. The CDR3 here is CASSVGGGRETQYF. CDR3 sequence (DNA): TGTGCCAGCTCCGTTGGCGGGGGGCGGGAGACCCAGTACTTC.

The J gene is TRBJ1-5, the V gene TRBV7-8; 7 nucleotides line up with TRBD1. J gave up 4 bases and V 5 bases, and 8 bases lay outside the gene matches. This CDR3 is built from 15 residues. Germline V gene data show CDR1 as SGHVS and CDR2 as FQNEAQ. In nucleotides, the CDR3 is TGTGCCAGCAGCGCCCGGGACAGACTAAATCAGCCCCAGCATTTT. Amino acid sequence: CASSARDRLNQPQHF.

The chain couples TRBV5-1 to TRBJ1-4; D uncertain. Germline V CDR1 and CDR2: SGHRS, YFSETQ. The V gene lost 1 base and the J gene lost 5 bases, with 9 bases spanning the gap. This CDR3 contains 14 residues. This chain's CDR3 is CASSLSPVNEKLFF. DNA for the CDR3: TGCGCCAGCAGCTTGTCGCCAGTAAATGAAAAACTGTTTTTT.

The CDR3 is CASRTGTGLVRRFF. The CDR3 DNA follows: TGCGCCAGCAGGACCGGGACAGGGCTCGTCCGTCGGTTCTTC. The chain links TRBV5-1 to TRBJ2-1; TRBD1 aligns across 9 bases. Germline V gene data show CDR1 as SGHRS and CDR2 as YFSETQ. V dropped 5 bases and J dropped 15; count of bases not matched to a gene: 15. The CDR3 length is 14 residues.

CDR3 sequence: CASSQASSGRGTQYF. DNA for the CDR3: TGTGCCAGCAGCCAAGCGTCTAGCGGGAGGGGGACCCAGTACTTC. The chain employs TRBV14 and TRBJ2-5, with 12 positions matching TRBD2. This CDR3 contains 15 residues. The germline CDR1 and CDR2 sequences are SGHDN and FVKESK. Trimming at V came to 1 base and at J to 7 bases, leaving 4 bases not matched to a gene.

This rearrangement joins TRBV18 to TRBJ2-5; 8 positions match TRBD1. Trimming removed 2 bases from V and 0 bases from J; junction bases left unmatched: 2. Germline V gives CDR1 KGHSH, CDR2 LQKENI. The CDR3 consists of 15 residues. The CDR3 DNA sequence: TGTGCCAGCTCACCAGGGACAGGTTACCAAGAGACCCAGTACTTC. Residues: CASSPGTGYQETQYF.

This clone occurred once. The V call is TRBV7-3, the J call TRBJ1-2; weak D call: TRBD1 (6 bases). CDR1 and CDR2 (germline): SGHTA, FQGTGA. V was trimmed by 3 bases and J by 3 bases, leaving 11 bases between them. This CDR3 has 14 amino acids. CDR3 sequence (DNA): TGTGCCAGCAGCTTTCAGAGGACAGACTATGGCTACACCTTC. Its protein is CASSFQRTDYGYTF.

The chain uses TRBV6-1 and TRBJ2-1; the match to TRBD2 covers 7 bases. Germline assignment: CDR1 MNHNS and CDR2 SASEGT. The CDR3 extends over 16 amino acids. The V and J ends lost 0 bases and 4 bases, in that order; junction bases with no gene match: 6. The CDR3, as DNA: TGTGCCAGCAGTGAAGCGTCTAGCGGATTATACAATGAGCAGTTCTTC. Translated: CASSEASSGLYNEQFF.

The gene calls are TRBV7-8 and TRBJ1-2; D ambiguous. Trimming removed 0 bases from V and 4 bases from J, with 9 bases in between. Germline-derived CDR1 and CDR2 are SGHVS and FQNEAQ. This CDR3 contains 14 residues. Written as DNA, the CDR3 is TGTGCCAGCAGCTTAGCGCGGATCCCCTATGGCTACACCTTC. Protein sequence: CASSLARIPYGYTF.

The rearrangement joins TRBV29-1 to TRBJ2-7; no definite D call. Germline V gene sequence: CDR1 SQVTM, CDR2 ANQGSEA. This CDR3 spans 12 amino acids. V shed 1 base and J shed 2 bases, with 6 bases lying between them. The CDR3 region has the DNA TGCAGCGTTGAAGGTCCAGCCTACGAGCAGTACTTC. Protein: CSVEGPAYEQYF.

The genes are TRBV4-1 and TRBJ2-5; 9 positions match TRBD2. With V trimmed by 3 bases and J by 5 bases, 10 bases remained unmatched. Germline V gives CDR1 MGHRA, CDR2 YSYEKL. CDR3 length: 16 amino acids. The CDR3 sequence: CASSQTTGTSWETQYF. DNA for the CDR3: TGCGCCAGCAGCCAGACGACTGGGACTAGCTGGGAGACCCAGTACTTC.

This clone turned up a few times. The rearrangement uses TRBV9 and TRBJ2-7, with TRBD2 matching 7 bases. The CDR3 length is 16 residues. CDR1 SGDLS and CDR2 YYNGEE come from the germline V gene. V lost 0 bases and J lost 2; bases outside the gene matches: 8. CDR3 nucleotides: TGTGCCAGCAGCGTAGGAATAGGAGGGAGGGCCTACGAGCAGTACTTC. It is translated as CASSVGIGGRAYEQYF.

The count of this clone is one. The CDR3, as DNA: TGTGCCAGCTCACCCGGGACAGGGGGAGAGACCCAGTACTTC. It is translated as CASSPGTGGETQYF. The rearrangement uses TRBV18 and TRBJ2-5, with 11 bases matching TRBD1. This CDR3 spans 14 amino acids. The germline V gene has CDR1 KGHSH and CDR2 LQKENI. Trimming removed 3 bases from V and 4 bases from J; junction bases left unmatched: 1.

V and J are TRBV2 and TRBJ2-3; 11 nucleotides match TRBD2. J was trimmed by 5 bases and V by 9 bases; bases with no gene match: 4. The CDR3 runs 13 residues. Germline V gene data show CDR1 as SNHLY and CDR2 as FYNNEI. The CDR3 region is CASTGLAGDTQYF. CDR3 bases: TGTGCCAGTACCGGACTAGCGGGAGATACGCAGTATTTT.

The rearrangement links TRBV2 to TRBJ2-7, with D maybe TRBD1 (5 bases). Germline CDR1 and CDR2: SNHLY and FYNNEI. Trimming pared 5 bases from V and 3 bases from J, leaving 11 bases between. The CDR3 covers 13 residues. The CDR3 DNA follows: TGTGCCAGCAGTTATCGACAGCGCTACGAGCAGTACTTC. It encodes CASSYRQRYEQYF. Complete variable domain (other parts from reference TRBV2 and TRBJ2-7): EPEVTQTPSHQVTQMGQEVILRCVPISNHLYFYWYRQILGQKVEFLVSFYNNEISEKSEIFDDQFSVERPDGSNFTLKIRSTKLEDSAMYFCASSYRQRYEQYFGPGTRLTVT.

About this clone itself: Since the CDR3 does not end with the conserved phenylalanine or tryptophan, this likely comes from a read error. The V call is TRBV5-1, the J call TRBJ1-5; D possibly corresponds to TRBD1 (6 bases). Trimming took off 0 bases at V and 0 bases at J, with 10 bases between the two ends. The CDR3 covers 16 residues. Germline loops: CDR1 SGHRS, CDR2 YFSETQ. Here the CDR3 reads CASSLGTAYSNQPQHS. The CDR3 DNA is TGCGCCAGCAGCTTGGGGACAGCGTATAGCAATCAGCCCCAGCATTCT.

V and J are TRBV7-9 and TRBJ1-2; perhaps TRBD1 as D (5 bases). Trimming removed 4 bases at V and 4 bases at J, with 10 bases between. Germline V gene sequence: CDR1 SEHNR, CDR2 FQNEAQ (reference sequence). CDR3 size: 13 residues. The CDR3 DNA reads TGTGCCAGCAGCTCTCTGCAGGGCTATGGCTACACCTTC. Protein product: CASSSLQGYGYTF.

This chain uses TRBV11-2 with TRBJ2-3, with D perhaps TRBD1 (6 bases). Trimming left V 5 bases short and J 1 base short, with 13 bases between. Germline CDR1 SGHAT, CDR2 FQNNGV. The CDR3 is 15 residues long. Here the CDR3 reads CASSGRGLGTDTQYF. As DNA, the CDR3 is TGTGCCAGCAGCGGCAGGGGTTTAGGCACAGATACGCAGTATTTT.

This sequence joins TRBV7-6 and TRBJ2-3, with TRBD2 matching 7 bases. Losses at the gene ends were 2 bases for V and 1 base for J; bases not matched to a gene: 0. CDR1 and CDR2 from the germline V gene are SGHVS and FNYEAQ. CDR3 length equals 14 residues. The chain's CDR3 is CASSLSGGTDTQYF. The CDR3 DNA sequence: TGTGCCAGCAGCTTAAGCGGGGGCACAGATACGCAGTATTTT.

This clone was observed a few times. CDR3 loop: CASSIWGVGDETQYF. CDR3 in DNA: TGTGCCAGTAGTATTTGGGGGGTCGGCGACGAGACCCAGTACTTC. The rearrangement uses TRBV19 and TRBJ2-5; perhaps TRBD2 as D (6 bases). Trimming took off 3 bases at V and 5 bases at J, with 16 bases between the two ends. Germline-derived CDR1 and CDR2 are LNHDA and SQIVND (reference sequence). The length of the CDR3 is 15 residues.

This clone was seen a few times. The chain has TRBV4-3 and TRBJ2-7; maybe TRBD1 (7 bases). The ends were cut back, 3 bases at V and 1 base at J, with 16 bases in the middle. CDR3 size: 16 residues. Germline V lookup: CDR1 LGHNA, CDR2 YSLEER. The CDR3 DNA follows: TGCGCCAGCAGCCAGGGTCGACAGGGACTGTCCTACGAGCAGTACTTC. Translated, it gives CASSQGRQGLSYEQYF.

V and J are TRBV9 and TRBJ2-5, with 9 bases matching TRBD2. The CDR3 covers 18 residues. V trimming: 3 bases; J trimming: 1 base; junction bases outside the gene matches: 13. CDR1 is SGDLS and CDR2 is YYNGEE in the germline V gene. The CDR3 loop reads CASSEGSAGGNFQETQYF. The CDR3 DNA reads as TGTGCCAGCAGCGAGGGTTCGGCGGGGGGGAATTTCCAAGAGACCCAGTACTTC.

The chain carries TRBV19 and TRBJ2-3; the D gene is possibly TRBD1 (5 bases). The CDR3 spans 15 residues. V dropped 3 bases and J dropped 3 bases, with 13 bases sitting between them. Germline V CDR1 and CDR2: LNHDA, SQIVND (reference sequence). The CDR3, as DNA: TGTGCCAGTAGTATCTCAGGGCCGGAGACAGATACGCAGTATTTT. This gives the protein CASSISGPETDTQYF.

The chain couples TRBV6-1 to TRBJ1-2; D is perhaps TRBD1 (6 bases). CDR3 size: 15 residues. Trimming left V 1 base short and J 3 bases short, with 12 bases between. Germline CDR1 reads MNHNS; CDR2 reads SASEGT. The CDR3 nucleotides are TGTGCCAGCAGTGAAGGGGGACACGAGTACTATGGCTACACCTTC. This gives the protein CASSEGGHEYYGYTF.